What follows is one T cell receptor beta chain and its context. Its specificity is not known. A J-beta primer mix and a sample-barcoded 5' primer were used in a second PCR of about 7 to 12 cycles. Each cDNA was tagged by a template-switch adaptor containing 12 random nucleotides. TCRdb passed the 5' RACE reads through MiXCR, listing each CDR3 protein once. The sample lists 950,000 to 1,200,000 distinct CDR3 sequences; about two fifths were seen once. CDR3 length: 15 amino acids. Germline values: CDR1 DFQATT, CDR2 SNEGSKA (reference sequence). With 6 bases clipped from V and 1 base from J, the junction kept 9 bases outside the gene matches. The data are from a study of blood T cells in healthy people across ages. Notes on the study in general: Because sorting was not performed, PBMCs prevented conclusive naive versus antigen-experienced comparison. Relative to aged donors, long-lived donors carried more naive CD4+ cells and displayed higher diversity.

At least 6 micrograms of total RNA were extracted per sample. The TCR was taken from a man younger than 35 in good health. The J gene is TRBJ2-3, the V gene TRBV20-1; 8 nucleotides agree with TRBD2. The sample was blood. The CDR3 spells CSAPRRRGGTDTQYF. DNA for the CDR3: TGCAGTGCCCCTCGACGGCGGGGGGGCACAGATACGCAGTATTTT.